One and the same sample provided the 15 T cell receptor beta chains below, sequenced in a study of monozygotic twins with cystic fibrosis. Generated by immunoSEQ multiplex PCR, the TCRdb table keeps only in-frame clones and is missing some. The sample carries roughly 4,800 clones, approximately 96% recorded once. Sequenced material: blood. The receptors originated from a boy aged 2 to 9 with cystic fibrosis.

The chain recombines TRBV6-5 with TRBJ2-1; 14 positions match TRBD2. Germline values: CDR1 MNHEY, CDR2 SVGAGI. There are 14 residues in the CDR3. J was trimmed by 13 bases and V by 6 bases; bases with no gene match: 8. CDR3 sequence: CASRVGLAGVKQFF. The CDR3 nucleotides are TGTGCCAGCAGGGTGGGACTAGCGGGGGTTAAACAGTTCTTC.

The chain links TRBV19 to TRBJ2-7; D is unresolved. Germline assignment: CDR1 LNHDA and CDR2 SQIVND (reference sequence). Trimming left V 5 bases short and J 7 bases short, with 15 bases between. The CDR3 is made up of 13 amino acids. The CDR3 region has the DNA TGTGCCAGTAGTGTTCCGACGGGCGCGGAGCAGTACTTC. Its protein is CASSVPTGAEQYF.

The genes are TRBV5-4 and TRBJ2-1; D gene ambiguous. This CDR3 region has 15 residues. CDR1 is SGHNT and CDR2 is YYREEE in the germline V gene (reference sequence). Trimming pared 4 bases from V and 3 bases from J, leaving 14 bases between. CDR3 coding DNA: TGTGCCAGCAGCCCGCAGGTTGGGAACTACAATGAGCAGTTCTTC. This encodes CASSPQVGNYNEQFF.

The CDR3 nucleotides are TGTGCCAGCAGCTTAGCGCTCTGGACCCGGGAGGATGGCTACACCTTC. As protein: CASSLALWTREDGYTF. V gene TRBV7-8 combines with J gene TRBJ1-2, with D uncertain. Germline-derived CDR1 and CDR2 are SGHVS and FQNEAQ. The V end was cut by 0 bases, the J end by 6 bases, with 17 bases between. This CDR3 spans 16 amino acids.

The chain uses TRBV6-5 and TRBJ2-3; D not resolved. The CDR3 extends over 14 amino acids. In germline, CDR1 is MNHEY, CDR2 SVGAGI. Trimming left V 6 bases short and J 5 bases short, with 15 bases between. The CDR3 reads CASSYRGVGDTQYF. The CDR3 DNA sequence: TGTGCCAGCAGCTACCGAGGAGTGGGAGATACGCAGTATTTT.

This clone was detected once. This chain links TRBV7-2 with TRBJ1-2, with D perhaps TRBD1 (6 bases). The CDR3 consists of 13 residues. The V gene's germline CDR1 is SGHTA and CDR2 FQGNSA. Trimming pared 5 bases from V and 2 bases from J, leaving 9 bases between. Written as DNA, the CDR3 is TGTGCCAGCAGCCCCGACAGGAACTATGGCTACACCTTC. Translated: CASSPDRNYGYTF.

The gene calls are TRBV5-1 and TRBJ2-2; D is perhaps TRBD1 (5 bases). The CDR3 is 15 amino acids. CDR1 and CDR2 (germline): SGHRS, YFSETQ. Trimming stripped 1 base from V and 4 bases from J, with 11 bases between. For the CDR3, the DNA is TGCGCCAGCAGCTTGAGTCTCAGGGCCACCGGGGAGCTGTTTTTT. The encoded protein is CASSLSLRATGELFF. The entire variable domain, with the rest obtained from reference TRBV5-1 and TRBJ2-2, is as follows: KAGVTQTPRYLIKTRGQQVTLSCSPISGHRSVSWYQQTPGQGLQFLFEYFSETQRNKGNFPGRFSGRQFSNSRSEMNVSTLELGDSALYLCASSLSLRATGELFFGEGSRLTVL.

The chain carries TRBV5-5 and TRBJ2-7, with a possible D match to TRBD1 (6 bases). Germline V gene data show CDR1 as SGHKS and CDR2 as YYEKEE (reference sequence). CDR3 size: 13 residues. The V and J ends lost 2 bases and 4 bases respectively, with 10 bases between them. This CDR3 is CASSFGTLYEQYV. The CDR3 nucleotides are TGTGCCAGCAGCTTTGGGACACTATACGAGCAGTACGTC.

The V and J genes are TRBV19 and TRBJ2-3; possible D gene TRBD1, 6 bases. There are 14 residues in the CDR3. Germline V lookup: CDR1 LNHDA, CDR2 SQIVND (reference sequence). V was trimmed by 4 bases and J by 11 bases, leaving 19 bases between them. The CDR3: CASSTLRGFFGQYF. Written as DNA, the CDR3 is TGTGCCAGTAGTACCCTAAGGGGGTTTTTCGGGCAGTATTTT.

For the CDR3, the DNA is TGCAGCGTCAGAGACAGGGTCACTGAAGCTTTCTTT. Amino acid sequence: CSVRDRVTEAFF. J is TRBJ1-1 and V is TRBV29-1, with 7 nucleotides matching TRBD1. Looked up from germline, CDR1 is SQVTM and CDR2 is ANQGSEA. CDR3 length: 12 amino acids. After removal of 6 bases from V and 4 bases from J, the junction contained 5 bases not matched to a gene.

The chain joins TRBV6-5 to TRBJ2-5; D is unresolved. The CDR3 extends over 14 amino acids. The germline gives CDR1 MNHEY, CDR2 SVGAGI. Trimming took 2 bases from V and 4 from J, leaving 11 bases between them. CDR3 bases: TGTGCCAGCAGTTACGGGCTAACCGGAGAGACCCAGTACTTC. The encoded protein is CASSYGLTGETQYF.

The chain combines TRBV7-9 with TRBJ2-2; the match to TRBD2 covers 8 bases. After removal of 4 bases from V and 3 bases from J, the junction contained 10 bases not matched to a gene. Germline-derived CDR1 and CDR2 are SEHNR and FQNEAQ (reference sequence). The CDR3 extends over 17 amino acids. CDR3 coding DNA: TGTGCCAGCAGCTCGGGGGGGCAGCCTTGGGACACCGGGGAGCTGTTTTTT. It codes for CASSSGGQPWDTGELFF. The complete variable domain, with remaining parts taken from reference TRBV7-9 and TRBJ2-2, reads DTGVSQNPRHKITKRGQNVTFRCDPISEHNRLYWYRQTLGQGPEFLTYFQNEAQLEKSRLLSDRFSAERPKGSFSTLEIQRTEQGDSAMYLCASSSGGQPWDTGELFFGEGSRLTVL.

The J gene is TRBJ2-2, the V gene TRBV2; 11 bases fit TRBD1. Germline V gene data show CDR1 as SNHLY and CDR2 as FYNNEI. The CDR3 consists of 16 residues. V shed 6 bases and J 5 bases; nucleotides not matched to a gene: 8. CDR3 loop: CASSPRTGGATGELFF. The CDR3 region has the DNA TGTGCCAGCAGCCCCAGGACAGGGGGCGCGACCGGGGAGCTGTTTTTT.

The chain uses TRBV11-3 and TRBJ2-5, with TRBD1 as a possible D gene (7 bases). Germline lookup yields CDR1 SGHNT and CDR2 YENEEA. Trimming stripped 1 base from V and 2 bases from J, with 17 bases between. The CDR3 contains 17 residues. The CDR3 reads CASSLGGGRQGQETQYF. CDR3 in DNA: TGTGCCAGCAGCTTAGGTGGGGGGCGACAGGGACAAGAGACCCAGTACTTC.

The CDR3 is CASSEIGGRGNEQFF. Written as DNA, the CDR3 is TGCGCCAGCAGTGAAATAGGGGGAAGGGGCAATGAGCAGTTCTTC. The chain combines TRBV10-1 with TRBJ2-1; perhaps TRBD1 as D (6 bases). This CDR3 is built from 15 residues. Per the germline V gene, CDR1 is WNHNN and CDR2 is SYGVQD (reference sequence). V lost 3 bases, J lost 6 bases, and 15 bases lay in between.